This TCR beta chain stems from a study of vaccination and CD4 T cells after COVID-19. Study in general: By nasal swab PCR, the convalescent patients were SARS-CoV-2 positive, with several mild cases and one severe.

With regard to this clonotype: What it binds is unknown.

Study-level points and caveats: A comparatively limited set of convalescent patients was examined, with no early post-infection timepoints.

The sample's treatment: approximately 9-day PBMC culture with coronavirus spike peptide pools or control peptides (ViraFEST assay). Once obtained from cultured CD4+ T cells, the DNA was sequenced using the Oncomine TCR Beta short-read assay. CD4+ T cells were cultured, and genomic DNA was extracted from them. TCRdb fed the PCR reads into MiXCR, producing one record per CDR3 protein. The sample has about 3,400 distinct CDR3 sequences, 35% to 50% seen once. Germline V gives CDR1 ENHRY, CDR2 SYGVKD. V dropped 7 bases and J dropped 2; count of bases not matched to a gene: 7. The CDR3 runs 14 residues. The TCR was taken from a human donor who had recovered from COVID-19. Material: CD4+ T cells from blood, cultured in vitro. The chain couples TRBV10-3 to TRBJ1-2, with TRBD1 matching over 7 bases. The CDR3 nucleotides are TGTGCCATCATGGGGACAGATTCCAACTATGGCTACACCTTC. Translation: CAIMGTDSNYGYTF.